The clone carrying this T cell receptor (beta chain) was counted a single time. Its antigen is still unknown. Germline CDR1 and CDR2: SGHRS and YFSETQ. This CDR3 comprises 15 residues. V shed 2 bases and J shed 5 bases, with 13 bases lying between them. The sample originates from a study of T cell responses to AZD1222 COVID-19 vaccine. Study overall: Second doses were pooled across both intervals (about 4 or about 12 weeks). Points from the study as a whole: A mostly white British donor set with more females was recruited, and clonal diversity was possibly underestimated. Dominant at 160-218 and 743-854, vaccine-associated CD4 TCRs also spanned spike.

Method: immunoSEQ multiplex PCR; TCRdb's copy keeps in-frame clones and lacks some. Of more than 85,000 clones in the sample, around nine tenths were seen once. The receptor was isolated from an adult in good health. This rearrangement joins TRBV5-1 to TRBJ2-2; D is ambiguous. The material sequenced was peripheral blood, taken on day 0 of AZD1222 vaccination. Written as DNA, the CDR3 is TGCGCCAGCAGCTTAGACGAGCGATGGACCGGGGAGCTGTTTTTT. Protein sequence: CASSLDERWTGELFF.